These T cell receptor beta chains were read from a single sample in a study of shared clonotypes between healthy human individuals. Only in-frame clones appear in the TCRdb table, and some are missing; sequencing was by immunoSEQ multiplex PCR. The sample comprises 850,000 to 1,100,000 clones, around 77% of which are singletons, and almost 0.9% rests with the top ten. Input material: memory CD4+ T cells from PBMCs. All receptors come from a young man in good health. Some clones in this sample may be carry-over from other donors' samples. Each CDR3 is given with its conserved first and last residue. The D gene is left open where the match is weak. Rows give clone size only sometimes, using once, few, many, or a class for an expanded clone.

d_gene: TRBD1
j_gene: TRBJ2-7
v_gene: TRBV18
abundance: NA
CDR3aa: CASSRGTGDYEQYF
CDR3nt: TGTGCCAGCTCCCGGGGGACAGGGGACTACGAGCAGTACTTC

d_gene: NA
j_gene: TRBJ1-2
v_gene: TRBV30
abundance: NA
CDR3aa: CAWSVPPGARGYTF
CDR3nt: TGTGCCTGGAGTGTACCTCCAGGGGCGCGTGGCTACACCTTC

d_gene: NA
j_gene: TRBJ2-6
v_gene: TRBV7-2
abundance: NA
CDR3aa: CASSLDRTSHVYGANVLTF
CDR3nt: TGTGCCAGCAGCTTAGATCGTACATCCCATGTCTATGGGGCCAACGTCCTGACTTTC

d_gene: NA
j_gene: TRBJ2-3
v_gene: TRBV28
abundance: NA
CDR3aa: CASVRDRTQYF
CDR3nt: TGTGCCAGCGTCCGGGATCGGACGCAGTATTTT

d_gene: TRBD1
j_gene: TRBJ1-1
v_gene: TRBV11-3
abundance: NA
CDR3aa: CASSFGGDRANTEAFF
CDR3nt: TGTGCCAGCAGCTTCGGGGGGGACAGGGCGAACACTGAAGCTTTCTTT

d_gene: TRBD1
j_gene: TRBJ1-2
v_gene: TRBV7-9
abundance: few
CDR3aa: CASSSSTLTGEYGYTF
CDR3nt: TGTGCCAGCAGCTCTTCCACCTTGACAGGGGAGTATGGCTACACCTTC

d_gene: NA
j_gene: TRBJ1-1
v_gene: TRBV7-8
abundance: many
CDR3aa: CASHRRDRNTEAFF
CDR3nt: TGTGCCAGCCATAGACGGGATCGCAACACTGAAGCTTTCTTT

d_gene: NA
j_gene: TRBJ1-5
v_gene: TRBV2
abundance: NA
CDR3aa: CASSDWGGDQPQHF
CDR3nt: TGTGCCAGCAGCGATTGGGGGGGAGATCAGCCCCAGCATTTT

d_gene: NA
j_gene: TRBJ2-2
v_gene: TRBV5-1
abundance: NA
CDR3aa: CASSTGENTGELFF
CDR3nt: TGCGCCAGCAGCACCGGGGAGAACACCGGGGAGCTGTTTTTT

d_gene: TRBD2
j_gene: TRBJ2-3
v_gene: TRBV5-1
abundance: few
CDR3aa: CASSTSSGSPSTDTQYF
CDR3nt: TGCGCCAGCAGCACAAGTAGCGGGAGCCCTAGCACAGATACGCAGTATTTT

d_gene: NA
j_gene: TRBJ2-3
v_gene: TRBV28
abundance: NA
CDR3aa: CASIPLYLGGTDTQYF
CDR3nt: TGTGCCAGCATCCCATTATACCTGGGCGGCACAGATACGCAGTATTTT